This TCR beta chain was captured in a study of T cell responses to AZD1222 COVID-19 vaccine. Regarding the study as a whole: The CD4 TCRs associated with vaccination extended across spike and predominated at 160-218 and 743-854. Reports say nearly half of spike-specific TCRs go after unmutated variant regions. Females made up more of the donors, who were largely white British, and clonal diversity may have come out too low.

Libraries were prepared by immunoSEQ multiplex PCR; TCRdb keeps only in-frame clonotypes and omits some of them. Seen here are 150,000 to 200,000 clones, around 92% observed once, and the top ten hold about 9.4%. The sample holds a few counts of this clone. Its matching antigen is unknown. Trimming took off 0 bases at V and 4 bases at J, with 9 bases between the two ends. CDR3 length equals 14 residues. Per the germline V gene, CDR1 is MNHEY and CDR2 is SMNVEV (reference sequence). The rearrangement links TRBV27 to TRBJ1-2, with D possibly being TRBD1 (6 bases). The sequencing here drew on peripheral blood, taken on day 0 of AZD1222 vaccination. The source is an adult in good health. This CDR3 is CASSLSGGAYGYTF. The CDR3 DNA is TGTGCCAGCAGTTTATCCGGGGGGGCCTATGGCTACACCTTC.